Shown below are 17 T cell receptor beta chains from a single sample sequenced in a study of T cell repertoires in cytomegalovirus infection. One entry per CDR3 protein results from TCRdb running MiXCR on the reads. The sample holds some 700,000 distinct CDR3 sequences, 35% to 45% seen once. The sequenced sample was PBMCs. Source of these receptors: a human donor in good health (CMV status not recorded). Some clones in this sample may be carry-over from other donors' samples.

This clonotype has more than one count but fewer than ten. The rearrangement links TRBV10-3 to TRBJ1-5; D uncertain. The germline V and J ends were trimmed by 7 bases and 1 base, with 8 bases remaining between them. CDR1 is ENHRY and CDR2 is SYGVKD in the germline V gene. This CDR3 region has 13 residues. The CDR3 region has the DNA TGTGCCATCAAAGACGAGAGCAATCAGCCCCAGCATTTT. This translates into CAIKDESNQPQHF.

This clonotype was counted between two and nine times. CDR3 sequence reads: CAWSVRGSPLHF. Written as DNA, the CDR3 is TGTGCCTGGAGTGTACGTGGTTCACCCCTCCACTTT. The chain joins TRBV30 to TRBJ1-6; no firm D call. CDR1 GTSNPN and CDR2 SVGIG come from the germline V gene (reference sequence). V was clipped by 0 bases and J by 9 bases, with 6 bases between them. This CDR3 has 12 amino acids.

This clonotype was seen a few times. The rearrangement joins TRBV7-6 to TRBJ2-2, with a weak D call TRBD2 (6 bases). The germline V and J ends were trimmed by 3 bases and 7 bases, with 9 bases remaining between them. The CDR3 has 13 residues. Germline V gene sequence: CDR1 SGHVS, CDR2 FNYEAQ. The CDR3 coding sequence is TGTGCCAGCAGCTTTGACGGGGGCGGGGAGCTGTTTTTT. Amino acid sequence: CASSFDGGGELFF.

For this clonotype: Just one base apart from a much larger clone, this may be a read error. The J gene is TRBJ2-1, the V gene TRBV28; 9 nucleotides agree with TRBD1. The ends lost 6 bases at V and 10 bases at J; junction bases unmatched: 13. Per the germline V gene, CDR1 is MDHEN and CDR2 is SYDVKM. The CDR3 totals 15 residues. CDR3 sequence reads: CASRFGGTGIREQFF. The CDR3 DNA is TGTGCCAGCAGGTTCGGGGGGACAGGGATTAGGGAGCAGTTCTTC.

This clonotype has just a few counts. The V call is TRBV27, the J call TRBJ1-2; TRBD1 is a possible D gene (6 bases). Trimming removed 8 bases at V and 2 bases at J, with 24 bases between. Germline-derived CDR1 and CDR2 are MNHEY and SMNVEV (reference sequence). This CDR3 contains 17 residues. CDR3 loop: CASGSLSQGPSNYGYTF. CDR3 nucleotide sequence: TGTGCCAGCGGATCCCTAAGTCAGGGGCCCTCCAACTATGGCTACACCTTC.

CDR3 sequence reads: CASRGTTGLHF. CDR3 nucleotide sequence: TGTGCCAGCAGAGGGACAACCGGTCTCCACTTT. The chain combines TRBV12-3 or TRBV12-4 with TRBJ1-6; maybe TRBD1 (6 bases). V was pared by 6 bases and J by 16 bases, with 13 bases between. This CDR3 has 11 amino acids.

CDR3 nucleotide sequence: TGTGCCAGCAGTCAGGACCGATTCCAAGAGACCCAGTACTTC. This sequence encodes CASSQDRFQETQYF. The chain couples TRBV6-1 to TRBJ2-5; unclear D gene. The CDR3 runs to 14 residues. Trimming took 5 bases from V and 1 from J, leaving 11 bases between them. The germline CDR1 and CDR2 sequences are MNHNS and SASEGT.

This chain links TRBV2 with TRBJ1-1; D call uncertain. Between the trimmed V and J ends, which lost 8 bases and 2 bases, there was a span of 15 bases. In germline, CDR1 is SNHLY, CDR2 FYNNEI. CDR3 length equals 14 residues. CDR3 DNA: TGTGCCAGCCCTCTATTGGGCGGAAACACTGAAGCTTTCTTT. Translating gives CASPLLGGNTEAFF.

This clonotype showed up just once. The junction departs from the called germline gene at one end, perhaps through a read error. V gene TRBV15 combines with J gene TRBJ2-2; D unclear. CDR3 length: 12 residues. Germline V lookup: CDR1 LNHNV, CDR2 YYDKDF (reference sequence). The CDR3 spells CSTSRRTRELFF. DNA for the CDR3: TGTTCCACCAGCAGACGGACCCGGGAGCTGTTTTTT.

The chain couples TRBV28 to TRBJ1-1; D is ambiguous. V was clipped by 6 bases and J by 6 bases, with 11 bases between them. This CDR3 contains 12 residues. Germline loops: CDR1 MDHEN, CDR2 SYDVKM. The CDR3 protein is CASSPVDPEAFF. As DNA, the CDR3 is TGTGCCAGCAGCCCTGTTGACCCTGAAGCTTTCTTT.

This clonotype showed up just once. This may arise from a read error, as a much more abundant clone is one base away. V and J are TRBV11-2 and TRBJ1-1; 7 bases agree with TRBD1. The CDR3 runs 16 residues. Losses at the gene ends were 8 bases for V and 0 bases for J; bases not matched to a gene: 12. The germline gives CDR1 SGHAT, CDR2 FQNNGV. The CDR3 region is CASRQPGQKMNTEAFF. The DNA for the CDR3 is TGTGCCAGCCGCCAACCGGGACAGAAAATGAACACTGAAGCTTTCTTT.

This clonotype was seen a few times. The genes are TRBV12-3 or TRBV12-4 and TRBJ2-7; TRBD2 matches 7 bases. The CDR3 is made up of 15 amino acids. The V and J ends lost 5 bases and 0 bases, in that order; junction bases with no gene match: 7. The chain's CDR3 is CASSKGLQSSYEQYF. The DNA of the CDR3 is TGTGCCAGCAGTAAGGGACTACAGAGCTCCTACGAGCAGTACTTC.

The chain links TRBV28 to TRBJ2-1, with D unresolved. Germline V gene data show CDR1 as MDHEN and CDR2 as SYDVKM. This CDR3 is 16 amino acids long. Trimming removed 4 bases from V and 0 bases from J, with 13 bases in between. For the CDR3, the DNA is TGTGCCAGCAGTTCCAGAGTTCGAAGCTCCTACAATGAGCAGTTCTTC. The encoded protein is CASSSRVRSSYNEQFF.

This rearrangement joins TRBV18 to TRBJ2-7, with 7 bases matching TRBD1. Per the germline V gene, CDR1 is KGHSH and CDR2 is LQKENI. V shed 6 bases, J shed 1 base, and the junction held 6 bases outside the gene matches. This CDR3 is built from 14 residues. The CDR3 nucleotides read TGTGCCAGCTCCCGACTCAGGGGGTCCTACGAGCAGTACTTC. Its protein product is CASSRLRGSYEQYF.

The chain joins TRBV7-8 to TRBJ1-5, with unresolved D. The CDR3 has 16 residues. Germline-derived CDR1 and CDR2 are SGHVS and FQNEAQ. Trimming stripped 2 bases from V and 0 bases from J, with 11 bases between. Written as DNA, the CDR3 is TGTGCCAGCAGCTTATCCTCAGGTAATAGCAATCAGCCCCAGCATTTT. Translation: CASSLSSGNSNQPQHF.

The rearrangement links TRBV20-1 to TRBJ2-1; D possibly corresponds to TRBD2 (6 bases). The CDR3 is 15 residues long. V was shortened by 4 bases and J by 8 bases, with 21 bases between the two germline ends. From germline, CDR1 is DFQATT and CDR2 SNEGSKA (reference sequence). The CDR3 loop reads CSATAPGTEGDEQFF. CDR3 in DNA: TGCAGTGCTACGGCACCCGGGACGGAGGGCGATGAGCAGTTCTTC.

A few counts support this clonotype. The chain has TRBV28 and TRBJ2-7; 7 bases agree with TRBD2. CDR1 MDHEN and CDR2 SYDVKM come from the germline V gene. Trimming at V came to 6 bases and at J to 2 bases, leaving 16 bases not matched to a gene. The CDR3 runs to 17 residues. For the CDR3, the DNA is TGTGCCAGCAGCACTCTAGCGGAACGGGAAGAAGCCTACGAGCAGTACTTC. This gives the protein CASSTLAEREEAYEQYF.